The T cell receptor beta chain under discussion was sequenced for a study of T cells in Graves' hyperthyroidism and ophthalmopathy. Overall study findings and caveats: Most thyroid clonotypes with frequency above 0.001 were detected in blood.

Losses at the gene ends were 0 bases for V and 4 bases for J; bases not matched to a gene: 5. Germline CDR1 LGHNA, CDR2 YNFKEQ. The CDR3 runs 16 residues. This clonotype was picked up many times. The antigen remains undetermined. TCR beta CDR3 regions were amplified from RNA. The study used the HTBI primer set for a first-round RT-PCR of the TCR CDR3. TCRdb reprocessed the multiplex PCR reads via MiXCR and lists one record per CDR3 protein. Among around 350,000 distinct CDR3 sequences listed, 17% were seen once. What was sequenced was blood. The source is a woman aged 25 to 39 with Graves' hyperthyroidism that later progressed to Graves' ophthalmopathy. V usage is TRBV4-2 and J usage is TRBJ2-1, with 8 positions matching TRBD2. This CDR3 reads CASSQEVAGSYNEQFF. The CDR3 DNA reads TGTGCCAGCAGCCAAGAGGTAGCGGGAAGTTACAATGAGCAGTTCTTC.